The 11 T cell receptor beta chains below all came from one sample that was sequenced in a study of response to subunit inactivated influenza vaccine (dated by TCRdb to 2017 to 2018). The library relied on RT-PCR. The listed sequencing device is Illumina HiSeq 2500. TCRdb passed the public sequencing reads through fastp at Q25 and MiXCR, retaining productive beta sequences. Duplicate CDR3 protein sequences are folded into a single record with the most common DNA and genes. The sample table records about 800,000 distinct CDR3 sequences; around 21% of these occur just once. Roughly a tenth of the sample comes from the top ten. The starting material was PBMCs from blood, obtained around 5 days after vaccination. The receptors were sampled from a man aged 45-65 years who received an inactivated influenza vaccine. Donor details come from another sample of the same person, matched by shared clones.

This clonotype turned up a few times. This chain joins TRBV20-1 and TRBJ2-1; perhaps D is TRBD1 or TRBD2 (5 bases each). Germline CDR1 DFQATT, CDR2 SNEGSKA (reference sequence). V shed 5 bases and J shed 6 bases, with 20 bases lying between them. The CDR3 has 15 amino acids. DNA of the CDR3: TGCAGTGCTGGGGGTTCGAGGGGAAAGTTCAATGAGCAGTTCTTC. This codes for CSAGGSRGKFNEQFF.

This clonotype came up a few times. The gene calls are TRBV7-2 and TRBJ1-1; D gene unclear. The germline CDR1 and CDR2 sequences are SGHTA and FQGNSA. The V end lost 3 bases, the J end lost 3 bases, and 11 bases lay between the germline ends. This CDR3 is built from 14 residues. CDR3 loop: CASSFRQAYTEAFF. The CDR3 DNA follows: TGTGCCAGCAGCTTCCGGCAGGCCTACACTGAAGCTTTCTTT.

The sample holds a few counts of this clonotype. The chain couples TRBV10-3 to TRBJ1-1; D perhaps matches TRBD1 (5 bases). The CDR3 extends over 15 amino acids. Trimming removed 5 bases at V and 4 bases at J, with 17 bases between. Germline assignment: CDR1 ENHRY and CDR2 SYGVKD. CDR3 residues: CAISMIGGGGTEAFF. For the CDR3, the DNA is TGTGCCATCAGTATGATTGGGGGTGGAGGCACTGAAGCTTTCTTT.

The genes are TRBV11-2 and TRBJ2-1; either TRBD1 or TRBD2 may fit D (5 bases each). Germline V gene data show CDR1 as SGHAT and CDR2 as FQNNGV. The length of the CDR3 is 16 residues. The ends were cut back, 5 bases at V and 7 bases at J, with 21 bases in the middle. The chain's CDR3 is CASSPLVRGTGNEQFF. For the CDR3, the DNA is TGTGCCAGCAGCCCCCTGGTTCGGGGCACGGGGAATGAGCAGTTCTTC.

This clonotype has only a few counts. The chain combines TRBV12-3 or TRBV12-4 with TRBJ2-7; TRBD2 matches 9 bases. The J segment lost 0 bases and the V segment lost 4 bases, leaving 1 base of the junction unmatched. The CDR3 spans 14 residues. In nucleotides, the CDR3 is TGTGCCAGCAGTTCTAGCGGGATCTCCTACGAGCAGTACTTC. This gives the protein CASSSSGISYEQYF.

This chain links TRBV5-1 with TRBJ2-3; the match to TRBD2 covers 8 bases. The germline V gene encodes CDR1 SGHRS and CDR2 YFSETQ. Losses at the gene ends were 1 base for V and 0 bases for J; bases not matched to a gene: 4. The CDR3 extends over 16 amino acids. The CDR3 region has the DNA TGCGCCAGCAGCTTGCCCTCTAGCGGGAGCACAGATACGCAGTATTTT. This codes for CASSLPSSGSTDTQYF.

The chain joins TRBV25-1 to TRBJ2-1; D is ambiguous. The CDR3 is 17 residues long. Between the trimmed V and J ends, which lost 2 bases and 7 bases, there was a span of 21 bases. Germline V gives CDR1 MGHDK, CDR2 SYGVNS. DNA for the CDR3: TGTGCCAGCAGTGAAATAGTCGGGCAACCTCAGAGGAATGAGCAGTTCTTC. Translated: CASSEIVGQPQRNEQFF.

This clonotype came up many times. CDR3 sequence: CSVLLLTDTQYF. CDR3 DNA: TGCAGCGTTCTCCTCCTCACAGATACGCAGTATTTT. The rearrangement joins TRBV29-1 to TRBJ2-3; D gene ambiguous. The CDR3 has 12 amino acids. Per germline, CDR1 SQVTM and CDR2 ANQGSEA. The germline V and J ends were trimmed by 5 bases and 2 bases, with 8 bases remaining between them.

The J gene is TRBJ2-1, the V gene TRBV12-3 or TRBV12-4; D possibly corresponds to TRBD2 (5 bases). CDR3 length: 17 residues. V lost 7 bases and J lost 4, with 23 bases in between. This CDR3 is CASKDGNHRGSYNEQFF. As DNA, the CDR3 is TGTGCCAGCAAGGACGGCAACCATAGAGGGTCATACAATGAGCAGTTCTTC.

This clonotype was seen only a few times. This chain uses TRBV7-9 with TRBJ1-1; D uncertain. CDR3 size: 15 residues. Germline V CDR1 and CDR2: SEHNR, FQNEAQ (reference sequence). Trimming removed 1 base from V and 0 bases from J, with 9 bases in between. The CDR3 spells CASSLDRTMNTEAFF. Here the CDR3 DNA reads TGTGCCAGCAGCTTAGATCGGACCATGAACACTGAAGCTTTCTTT.

This chain links TRBV29-1 with TRBJ2-5; 9 bases are shared with TRBD1. The trim removed 3 bases at V and 7 bases at J, leaving 6 bases unmatched. Germline values: CDR1 SQVTM, CDR2 ANQGSEA. The CDR3 runs to 13 residues. The CDR3 sequence: CSVDRQGEATQYF. In DNA form, the CDR3 reads TGCAGCGTTGATCGACAGGGGGAGGCGACCCAGTACTTC.